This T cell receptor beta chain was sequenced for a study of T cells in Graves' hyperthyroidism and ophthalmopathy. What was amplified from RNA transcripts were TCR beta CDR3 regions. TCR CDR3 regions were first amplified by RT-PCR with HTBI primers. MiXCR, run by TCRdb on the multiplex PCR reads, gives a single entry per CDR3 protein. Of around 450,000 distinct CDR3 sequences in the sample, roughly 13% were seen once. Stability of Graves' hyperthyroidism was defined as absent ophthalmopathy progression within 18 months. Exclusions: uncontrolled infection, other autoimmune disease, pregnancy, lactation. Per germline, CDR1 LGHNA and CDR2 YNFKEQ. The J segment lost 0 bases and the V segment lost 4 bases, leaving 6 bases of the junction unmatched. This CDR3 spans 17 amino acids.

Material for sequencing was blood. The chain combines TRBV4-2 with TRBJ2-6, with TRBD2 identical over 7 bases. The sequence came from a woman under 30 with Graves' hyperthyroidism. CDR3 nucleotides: TGTGCCAGCAGCCCCCAGGGAGGGATCTCTGGGGCCAACGTCCTGACTTTC. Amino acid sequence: CASSPQGGISGANVLTF.